This TCR beta chain was found in a study of blood T cell repertoires in COVID-19. Looking at the study overall: There were acute and convalescent COVID-19 samples, and they came from the United States, Italy and Spain. PBMCs, B-cell-depleted T cells, or T cells provided the cDNA or gDNA that made up the material.

CDR1 is SNHLY and CDR2 is FYNNEI in the germline V gene. This CDR3 is built from 16 residues. J gave up 2 bases and V 5 bases, and 5 bases lay outside the gene matches. Per the original methods: Reference gene primer amplification gave nucleated cell count estimates. The data were produced by immunoSEQ multiplex PCR, yet TCRdb's version contains in-frame clones alone and is incomplete. Clonal size and the V and J genes are those of that table, whereas D and trimming came from the DNA. The repertoire holds more than 65,000 clones, 82% seen once, with 12% to 15% in the top ten. The sequenced material came from peripheral blood. The TCR was taken from a woman of 80 years or more with acute or convalescent COVID-19. V gene TRBV2 combines with J gene TRBJ1-5; 11 nucleotides agree with TRBD1. CDR3 sequence (DNA): TGTGCCAGCAGTAGGGACAGGGGGAGCGGCAATCAGCCCCAGCATTTT. It is translated as CASSRDRGSGNQPQHF.